The rows below give T cell receptor beta chains drawn from one sample of a study of identical twins. Using its own MiXCR run on the 5' RACE reads, TCRdb lists one record per CDR3 protein. The profile covers around 470,000 distinct CDR3 sequences, with more than 13% appearing a single time and 0.5% to 0.65% taken by the ten largest. These data also formed part of another study, on yellow fever vaccine responses in identical twins.

The material sequenced was CD4+ T cells sorted from blood. The receptors come from a young woman in good health. CDR3s include the opening cysteine and the closing phenylalanine or tryptophan.

V,J,CDR3
TRBV5-6,TRBJ2-7,CASSFQAYEQYF
TRBV28,TRBJ1-1,CASSSVEAFF
TRBV5-1,TRBJ2-4,CASSLGGVSKNIQYF
TRBV7-2,TRBJ2-2,CASSLVVRRGHGELFF
TRBV11-2,TRBJ1-1,CASSLVWAEAEAFF
TRBV12-3/TRBV12-4,TRBJ2-1,CASSLDLGGSKTYEQFF
TRBV29-1,TRBJ2-7,CSVEDTYEQYF
TRBV5-1,TRBJ2-1,CASSLFGWDEQFF
TRBV7-9,TRBJ2-6,CASSLIGANVLTF
TRBV25-1,TRBJ2-7,CASSGPYPGSEQYF
TRBV10-3,TRBJ2-7,CAISDRSGGSYEQYF
TRBV4-1,TRBJ2-7,CASSQDVPRGSSYEQYF
TRBV5-1,TRBJ1-2,CASSSATGYGNGYTF
TRBV5-1,TRBJ2-1,CASSGTGVVNEQFF
TRBV6-2/TRBV6-3,TRBJ2-1,CASLSRNEQFF
TRBV7-2,TRBJ2-3,CASSRTFDTDTQYF
TRBV24-1,TRBJ2-7,CATSDVASGSYEQYF
TRBV12-3/TRBV12-4,TRBJ1-6,CASSLAGGHYNSPLHF
TRBV6-2/TRBV6-3,TRBJ2-7,CASKRGAYEQYF
TRBV20-1,TRBJ2-1,CSAGLLAYNEQFF
TRBV29-1,TRBJ2-3,CSVGWDVSSTDTQYF
TRBV5-1,TRBJ2-7,CASSPDRQGGSRYEQYF
TRBV9,TRBJ1-1,CASSVGGVNTEAFF
TRBV29-1,TRBJ2-3,CSVVQAGGTDTQYF
TRBV29-1,TRBJ2-5,CSPSLGGETQYF
TRBV11-2,TRBJ2-7,CASSLGWTSGGAEAYEQYF
TRBV20-1,TRBJ2-7,CDENEQYF
TRBV10-3,TRBJ1-1,CAISEGRNGDVAFF
TRBV11-2,TRBJ2-1,CASQGGVVYNEQFF